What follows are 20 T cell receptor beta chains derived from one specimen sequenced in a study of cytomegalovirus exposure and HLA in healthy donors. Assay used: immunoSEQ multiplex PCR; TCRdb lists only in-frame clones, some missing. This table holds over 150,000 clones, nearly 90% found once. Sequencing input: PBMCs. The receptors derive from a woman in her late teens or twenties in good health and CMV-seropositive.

This CDR3 reads CASEAVNYGYTF. The CDR3 nucleotides are TGTGCCAGCGAGGCGGTGAACTATGGCTACACCTTC. The chain is built from TRBV28 and TRBJ1-2; D is unclear. The V end was cut by 8 bases, the J end by 2 bases, with 9 bases between. Germline V gene lookup returns CDR1 MDHEN and CDR2 SYDVKM. This CDR3 is 12 amino acids long.

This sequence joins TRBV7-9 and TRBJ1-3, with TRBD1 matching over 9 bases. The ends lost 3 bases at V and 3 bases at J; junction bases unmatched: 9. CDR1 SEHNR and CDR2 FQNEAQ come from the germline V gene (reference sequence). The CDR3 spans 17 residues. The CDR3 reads CASSFDPGQGYGNTIYF. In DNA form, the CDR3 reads TGTGCCAGCAGCTTTGACCCGGGACAGGGATATGGAAACACCATATATTTT.

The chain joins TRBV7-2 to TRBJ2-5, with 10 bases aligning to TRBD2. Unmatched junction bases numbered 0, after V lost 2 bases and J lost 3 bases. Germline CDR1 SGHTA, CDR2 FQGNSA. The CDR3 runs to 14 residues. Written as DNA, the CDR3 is TGTGCCAGCAGCTTAACTAGCGGGAAAGAGACCCAGTACTTC. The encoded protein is CASSLTSGKETQYF.

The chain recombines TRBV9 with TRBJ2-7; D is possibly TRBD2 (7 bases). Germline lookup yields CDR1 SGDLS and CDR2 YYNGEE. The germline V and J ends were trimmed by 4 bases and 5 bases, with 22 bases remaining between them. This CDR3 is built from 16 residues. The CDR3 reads CASSLMRGGGPDEQYF. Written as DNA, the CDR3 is TGTGCCAGCAGCCTGATGAGAGGGGGAGGGCCAGACGAGCAGTACTTC. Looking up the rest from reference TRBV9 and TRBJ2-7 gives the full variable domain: DSGVTQTPKHLITATGQRVTLRCSPRSGDLSVYWYQQSLDQGLQFLIQYYNGEERAKGNILERFSAQQFPDLHSELNLSSLELGDSALYFCASSLMRGGGPDEQYFGPGTRLTVT.

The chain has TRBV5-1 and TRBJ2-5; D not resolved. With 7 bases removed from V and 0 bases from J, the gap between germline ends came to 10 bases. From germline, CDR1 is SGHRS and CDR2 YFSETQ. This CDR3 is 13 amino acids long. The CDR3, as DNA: TGCGCCAGCGCCGAGAGCGACCAAGAGACCCAGTACTTC. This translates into CASAESDQETQYF.

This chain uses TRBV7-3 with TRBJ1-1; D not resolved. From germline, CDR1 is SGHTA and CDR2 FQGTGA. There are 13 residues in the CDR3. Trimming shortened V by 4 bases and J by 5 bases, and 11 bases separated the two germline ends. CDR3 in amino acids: CASSWKEGTEAFF. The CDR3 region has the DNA TGTGCCAGCAGCTGGAAAGAGGGTACTGAAGCTTTCTTT.

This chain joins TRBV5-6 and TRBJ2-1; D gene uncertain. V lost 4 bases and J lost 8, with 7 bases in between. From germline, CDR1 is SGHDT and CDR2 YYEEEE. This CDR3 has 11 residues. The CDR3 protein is CASSTTYEQFF. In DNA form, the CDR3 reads TGTGCCAGCAGCACTACGTATGAGCAGTTCTTC. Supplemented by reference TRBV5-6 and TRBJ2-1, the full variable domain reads DAGVTQSPTHLIKTRGQQVTLRCSPKSGHDTVSWYQQALGQGPQFIFQYYEEEERQRGNFPDRFSGHQFPNYSSELNVNALLLGDSALYLCASSTTYEQFFGPGTRLTVL.

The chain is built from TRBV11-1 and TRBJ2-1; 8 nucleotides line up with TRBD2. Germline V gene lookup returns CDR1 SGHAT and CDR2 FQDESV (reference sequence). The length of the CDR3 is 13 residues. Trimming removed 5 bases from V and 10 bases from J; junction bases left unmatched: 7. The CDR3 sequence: CASSNQRLAEQFF. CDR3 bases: TGTGCCAGCAGCAATCAAAGACTAGCGGAGCAGTTCTTC.

The CDR3 DNA follows: TGTGCCAGCAGCTTTACAGCGAACACCGGGGAGCTGTTTTTT. Protein product: CASSFTANTGELFF. V is TRBV11-3 and J is TRBJ2-2; D gene uncertain. V was pared by 3 bases and J by 0 bases, with 5 bases between. Germline CDR1 reads SGHNT; CDR2 reads YENEEA. The CDR3 loop spans 14 amino acids.

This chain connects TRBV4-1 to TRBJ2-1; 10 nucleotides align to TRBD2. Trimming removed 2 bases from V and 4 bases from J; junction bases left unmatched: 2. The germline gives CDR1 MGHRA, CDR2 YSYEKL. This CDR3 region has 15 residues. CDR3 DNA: TGCGCCAGCAGCCAACTAGCGGGGGATTACAATGAGCAGTTCTTC. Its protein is CASSQLAGDYNEQFF.

The CDR3 loop reads CASSYIAGARNEQFF. Written as DNA, the CDR3 is TGCGCCAGCAGCTACATAGCGGGAGCACGGAATGAGCAGTTCTTC. The V and J genes are TRBV5-1 and TRBJ2-1; 9 positions agree with TRBD2. This CDR3 has 15 residues. Germline lookup yields CDR1 SGHRS and CDR2 YFSETQ. After removal of 3 bases from V and 7 bases from J, the junction contained 8 bases not matched to a gene.

The CDR3: CASSQDSGRLAETYEQYF. CDR3 DNA: TGTGCCAGCAGCCAAGATTCGGGGCGGCTAGCGGAGACCTACGAGCAGTACTTC. The chain employs TRBV4-2 and TRBJ2-7; 7 nucleotides line up with TRBD2. The CDR3 contains 18 residues. V lost 0 bases, J lost 2 bases, and 13 bases stayed unmatched. From germline, CDR1 is LGHNA and CDR2 YNFKEQ.

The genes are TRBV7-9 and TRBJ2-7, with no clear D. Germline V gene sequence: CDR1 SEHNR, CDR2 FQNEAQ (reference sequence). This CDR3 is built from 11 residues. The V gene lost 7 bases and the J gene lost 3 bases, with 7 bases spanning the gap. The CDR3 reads CASTSLYEQYF. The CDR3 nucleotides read TGTGCCAGCACCTCCCTCTACGAGCAGTACTTC.

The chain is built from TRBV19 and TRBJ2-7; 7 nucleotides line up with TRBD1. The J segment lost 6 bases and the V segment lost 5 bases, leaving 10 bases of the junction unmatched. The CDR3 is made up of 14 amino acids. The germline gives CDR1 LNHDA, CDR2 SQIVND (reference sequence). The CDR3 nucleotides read TGTGCCAGTAGTGCGGCCGGGACAGCCTTCGAGCAGTACTTC. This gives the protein CASSAAGTAFEQYF.

The CDR3 sequence: CAIRTGGAYGYTF. CDR3 DNA sequence: TGTGCCATCCGGACAGGAGGCGCCTATGGCTACACCTTC. This sequence joins TRBV2 and TRBJ1-2; 7 nucleotides align to TRBD1. V lost 10 bases, J lost 4 bases, and 9 bases stayed unmatched. Germline assignment: CDR1 SNHLY and CDR2 FYNNEI. The CDR3 extends over 13 amino acids.

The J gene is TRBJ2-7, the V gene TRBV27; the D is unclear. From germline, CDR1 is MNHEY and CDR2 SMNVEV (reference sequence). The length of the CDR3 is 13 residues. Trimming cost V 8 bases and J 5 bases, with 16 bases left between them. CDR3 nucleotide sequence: TGTGCCAGCGCTCCCCACCAGTTCCACGAGCAGTACTTC. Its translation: CASAPHQFHEQYF.

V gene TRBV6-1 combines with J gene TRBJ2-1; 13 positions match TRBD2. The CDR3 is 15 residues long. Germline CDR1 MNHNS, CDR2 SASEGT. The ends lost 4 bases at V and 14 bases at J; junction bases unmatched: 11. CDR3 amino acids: CASSARRGLAGEEFF. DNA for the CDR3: TGTGCCAGCAGTGCCCGCCGCGGACTAGCGGGAGAAGAGTTCTTC.

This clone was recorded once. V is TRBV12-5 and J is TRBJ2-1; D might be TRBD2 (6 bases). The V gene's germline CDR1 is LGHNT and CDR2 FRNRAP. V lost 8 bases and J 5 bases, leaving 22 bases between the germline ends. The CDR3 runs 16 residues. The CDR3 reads CASRYGRTPFNNEQFF. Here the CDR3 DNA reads TGTGCTAGTCGATACGGGAGAACCCCCTTTAACAATGAGCAGTTCTTC.

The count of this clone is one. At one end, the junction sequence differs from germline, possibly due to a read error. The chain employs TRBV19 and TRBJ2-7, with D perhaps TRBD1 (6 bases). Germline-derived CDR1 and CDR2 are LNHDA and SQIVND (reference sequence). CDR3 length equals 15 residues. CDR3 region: CASSPASDRQERLRF. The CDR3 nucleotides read TGTGCCAGTAGTCCCGCCTCGGACCGACAGGAAAGGCTGAGGTTC.

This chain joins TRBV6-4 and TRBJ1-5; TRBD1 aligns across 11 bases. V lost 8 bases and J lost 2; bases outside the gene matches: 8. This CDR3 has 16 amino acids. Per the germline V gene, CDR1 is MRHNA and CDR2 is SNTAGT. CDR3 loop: CASPGTGGSGNQPQHF. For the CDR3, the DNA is TGTGCCAGCCCAGGGACAGGGGGTAGTGGCAATCAGCCCCAGCATTTT.